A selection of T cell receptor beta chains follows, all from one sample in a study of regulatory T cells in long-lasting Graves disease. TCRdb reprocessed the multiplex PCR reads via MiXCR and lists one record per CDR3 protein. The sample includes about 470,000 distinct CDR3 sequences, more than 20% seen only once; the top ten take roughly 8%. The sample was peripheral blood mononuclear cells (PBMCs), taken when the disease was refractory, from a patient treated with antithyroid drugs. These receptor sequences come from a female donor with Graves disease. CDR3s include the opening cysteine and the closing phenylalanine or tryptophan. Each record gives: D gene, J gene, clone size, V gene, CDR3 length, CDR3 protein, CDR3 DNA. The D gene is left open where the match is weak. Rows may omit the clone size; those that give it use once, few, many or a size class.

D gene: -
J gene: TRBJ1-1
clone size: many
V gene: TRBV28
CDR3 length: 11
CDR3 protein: CASRRGGEGFF
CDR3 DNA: TGTGCCAGCCGAAGGGGGGGCGAAGGGTTCTTT

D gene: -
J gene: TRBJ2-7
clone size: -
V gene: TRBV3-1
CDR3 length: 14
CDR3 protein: CASSQEADRREQYF
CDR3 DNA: TGTGCCAGCAGCCAAGAAGCAGATAGACGCGAGCAGTACTTC

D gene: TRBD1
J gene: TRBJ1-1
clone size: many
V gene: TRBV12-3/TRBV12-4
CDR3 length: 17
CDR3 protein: CASTFTGTGGYYTEAFF
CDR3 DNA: TGTGCCAGCACCTTCACCGGGACAGGGGGCTATTACACTGAAGCTTTCTTT

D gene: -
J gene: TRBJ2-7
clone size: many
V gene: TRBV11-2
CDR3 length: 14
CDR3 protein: CASSLSKLAYEQYF
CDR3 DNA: TGTGCCAGCAGCTTATCGAAGTTGGCTTACGAGCAGTACTTC

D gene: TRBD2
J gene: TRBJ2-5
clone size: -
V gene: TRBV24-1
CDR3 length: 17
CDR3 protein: CATSDPRRTSGSETQYF
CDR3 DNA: TGTGCCACCAGTGATCCGAGACGAACTAGCGGGAGTGAGACCCAGTACTTC

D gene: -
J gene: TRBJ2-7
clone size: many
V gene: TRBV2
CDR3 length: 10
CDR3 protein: CASSANEQYF
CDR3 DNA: TGTGCCAGCAGTGCCAACGAGCAGTACTTC

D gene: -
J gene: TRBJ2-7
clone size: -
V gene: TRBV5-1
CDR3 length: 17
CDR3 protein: CASSPKTGRATPYEQYF
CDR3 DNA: TGCGCCAGCAGCCCCAAGACAGGAAGGGCGACCCCCTACGAGCAGTACTTC

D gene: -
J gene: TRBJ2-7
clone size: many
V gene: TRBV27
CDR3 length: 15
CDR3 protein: CASSFGARQSYEQYF
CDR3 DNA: TGTGCCAGCAGTTTCGGGGCGCGGCAGTCCTACGAGCAGTACTTC

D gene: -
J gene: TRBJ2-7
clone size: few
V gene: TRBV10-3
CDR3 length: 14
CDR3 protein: CAISDRESRGEQYF
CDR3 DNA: TGTGCCATCAGTGACCGTGAATCCCGGGGGGAGCAGTACTTC

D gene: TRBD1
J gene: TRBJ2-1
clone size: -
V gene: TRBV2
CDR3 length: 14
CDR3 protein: CAKRGPSPPIEQFF
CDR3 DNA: TGTGCCAAAAGGGGGCCCTCCCCTCCGATTGAGCAGTTCTTC

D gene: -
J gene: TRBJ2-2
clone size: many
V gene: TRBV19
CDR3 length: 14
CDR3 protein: CASRMGRDTGELFF
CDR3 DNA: TGTGCCAGTAGGATGGGCAGGGACACCGGGGAGCTGTTTTTT

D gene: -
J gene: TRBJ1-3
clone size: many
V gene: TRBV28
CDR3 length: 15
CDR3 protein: CASSLYRASGNTIYF
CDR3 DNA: TGTGCCAGCAGTTTATACAGGGCAAGTGGAAACACCATATATTTT

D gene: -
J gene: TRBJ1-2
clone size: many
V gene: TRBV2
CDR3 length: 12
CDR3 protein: CASSPRQYGYTF
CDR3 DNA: TGTGCCAGCAGTCCTAGACAGTATGGCTACACCTTC

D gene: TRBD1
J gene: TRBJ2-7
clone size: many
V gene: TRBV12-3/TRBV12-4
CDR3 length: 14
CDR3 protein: CASSLTGTGFEQYF
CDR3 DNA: TGTGCCAGCAGTTTAACCGGGACAGGATTCGAGCAGTACTTC

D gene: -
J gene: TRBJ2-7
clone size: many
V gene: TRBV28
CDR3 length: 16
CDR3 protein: CASSLRTKAGSYEQYF
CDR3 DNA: TGTGCCAGCAGTTTGCGGACCAAAGCAGGGTCCTACGAGCAGTACTTC

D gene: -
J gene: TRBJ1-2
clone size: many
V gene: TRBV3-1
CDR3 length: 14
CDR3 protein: CASSLDGSNYGYTF
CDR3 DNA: TGTGCCAGCAGCCTGGACGGATCCAACTATGGCTACACCTTC

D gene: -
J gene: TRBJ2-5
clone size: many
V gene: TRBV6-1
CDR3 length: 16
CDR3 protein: CASRHTLGGAQETQYF
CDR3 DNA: TGTGCCAGCAGGCACACCTTGGGAGGAGCACAAGAGACCCAGTACTTC

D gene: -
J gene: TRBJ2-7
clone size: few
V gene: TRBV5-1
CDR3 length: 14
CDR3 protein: CASSLEYRLGEQYF
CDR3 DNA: TGCGCCAGCAGCTTGGAGTACCGCCTGGGGGAGCAGTACTTC

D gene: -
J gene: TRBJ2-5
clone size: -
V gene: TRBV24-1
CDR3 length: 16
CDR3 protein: CATSDHGQKRRETQYF
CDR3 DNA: TGTGCCACCAGTGACCACGGACAAAAGAGAAGGGAGACCCAGTACTTC

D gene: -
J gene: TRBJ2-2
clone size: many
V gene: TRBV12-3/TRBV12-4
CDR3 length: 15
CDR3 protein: CASRTQGEVAGELFF
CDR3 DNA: TGTGCCAGCAGGACGCAGGGGGAGGTCGCCGGGGAGCTGTTTTTT

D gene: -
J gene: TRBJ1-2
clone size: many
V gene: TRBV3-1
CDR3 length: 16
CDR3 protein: CASSPGVSGSRYGYTF
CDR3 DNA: TGTGCCAGCAGCCCAGGGGTATCAGGGAGCCGCTATGGCTACACCTTC

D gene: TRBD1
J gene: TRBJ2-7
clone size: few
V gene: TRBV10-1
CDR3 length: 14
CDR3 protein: CASSNRDRGYEQYF
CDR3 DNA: TGCGCCAGCTCGAACCGGGACAGGGGCTACGAGCAGTACTTC

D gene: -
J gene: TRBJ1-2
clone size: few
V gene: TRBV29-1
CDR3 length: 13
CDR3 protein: CSVDPRGGNGYTF
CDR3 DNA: TGCAGCGTTGATCCCAGGGGAGGGAATGGCTACACCTTC

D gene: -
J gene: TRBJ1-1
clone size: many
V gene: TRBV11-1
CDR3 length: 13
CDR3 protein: CASSSPGGREAFF
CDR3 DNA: TGTGCCAGCAGCTCGCCCGGGGGGCGAGAAGCTTTCTTT

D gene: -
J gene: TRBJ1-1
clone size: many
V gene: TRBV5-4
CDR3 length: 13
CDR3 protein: CASFEGGSTEAFF
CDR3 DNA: TGTGCCAGCTTTGAGGGGGGAAGCACTGAAGCTTTCTTT

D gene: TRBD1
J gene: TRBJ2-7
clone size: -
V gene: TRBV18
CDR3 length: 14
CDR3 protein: CASSGTVSGYEQYF
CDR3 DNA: TGTGCCAGCTCCGGGACAGTAAGTGGTTACGAGCAGTACTTC

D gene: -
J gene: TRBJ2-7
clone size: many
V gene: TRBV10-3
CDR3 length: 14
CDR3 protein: CAISGGDSSYEQYF
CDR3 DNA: TGTGCCATCAGTGGGGGGGACTCCTCCTACGAGCAGTACTTC

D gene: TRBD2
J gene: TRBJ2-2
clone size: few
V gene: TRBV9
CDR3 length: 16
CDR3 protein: CASSVGLAGVSGELFF
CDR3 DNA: TGTGCCAGCAGCGTCGGACTAGCGGGAGTTAGCGGGGAGCTGTTTTTT

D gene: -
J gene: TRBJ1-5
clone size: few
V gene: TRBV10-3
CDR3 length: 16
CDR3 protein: CAISETGTGGWQPQHF
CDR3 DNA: TGTGCCATCAGTGAGACCGGGACGGGCGGATGGCAGCCCCAGCATTTT

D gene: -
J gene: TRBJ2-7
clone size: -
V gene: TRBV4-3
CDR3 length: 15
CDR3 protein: CASSQGKVTPYEQYF
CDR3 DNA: TGCGCCAGCAGCCAAGGTAAAGTGACCCCCTACGAGCAGTACTTC

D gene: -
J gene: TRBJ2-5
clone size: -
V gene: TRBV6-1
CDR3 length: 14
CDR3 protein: CASSSGTVGETQYF
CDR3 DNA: TGTGCCAGTTCGTCGGGGACCGTTGGGGAGACCCAGTACTTC

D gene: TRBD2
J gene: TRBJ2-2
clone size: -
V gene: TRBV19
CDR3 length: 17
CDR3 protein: CASKAGLAGGPTGELFF
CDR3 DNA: TGTGCCAGTAAGGCGGGACTAGCGGGAGGGCCAACCGGGGAGCTGTTTTTT

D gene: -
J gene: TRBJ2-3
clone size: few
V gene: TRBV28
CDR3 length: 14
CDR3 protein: CASFPMELTDTQYF
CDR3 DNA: TGTGCCAGCTTCCCGATGGAGCTCACAGATACGCAGTATTTT

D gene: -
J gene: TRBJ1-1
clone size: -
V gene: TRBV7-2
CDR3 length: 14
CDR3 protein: CASSQVGRNTEAFF
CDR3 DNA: TGTGCCAGCAGCCAGGTGGGGAGAAACACTGAAGCTTTCTTT

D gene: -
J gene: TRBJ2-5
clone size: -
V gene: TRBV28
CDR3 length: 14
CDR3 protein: CASRAAENQETQYF
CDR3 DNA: TGTGCCAGCAGGGCAGCGGAAAACCAAGAGACCCAGTACTTC

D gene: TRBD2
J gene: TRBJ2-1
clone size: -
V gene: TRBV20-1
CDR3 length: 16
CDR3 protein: CSAQIGLAWTYNEQFF
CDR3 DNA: TGCAGTGCTCAGATTGGACTAGCGTGGACCTACAATGAGCAGTTCTTC

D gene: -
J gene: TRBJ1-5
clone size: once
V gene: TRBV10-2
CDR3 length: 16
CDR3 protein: CASSESKRDSNQPQHF
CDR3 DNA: TGCGCCAGCAGTGAGTCGAAGAGGGATAGCAATCAGCCCCAGCATTTT

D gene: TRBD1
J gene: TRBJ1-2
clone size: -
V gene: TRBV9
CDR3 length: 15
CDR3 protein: CASSSQGAQIYGYTF
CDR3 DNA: TGTGCCAGCAGTTCTCAGGGGGCCCAGATCTATGGCTACACCTTC

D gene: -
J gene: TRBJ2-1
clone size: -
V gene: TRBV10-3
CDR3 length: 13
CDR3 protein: CATSIGPYNEQFF
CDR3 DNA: TGTGCCACCTCTATTGGTCCCTACAATGAGCAGTTCTTC

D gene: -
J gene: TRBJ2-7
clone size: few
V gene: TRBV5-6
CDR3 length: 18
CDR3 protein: CASTPWWAAFSSSYEQYF
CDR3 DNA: TGTGCCAGCACCCCCTGGTGGGCAGCCTTTTCAAGCTCCTACGAGCAGTACTTC

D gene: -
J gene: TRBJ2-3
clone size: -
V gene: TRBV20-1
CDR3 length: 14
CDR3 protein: CSARWASGTDTQYF
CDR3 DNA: TGCAGTGCTAGATGGGCTAGCGGCACAGATACGCAGTATTTT

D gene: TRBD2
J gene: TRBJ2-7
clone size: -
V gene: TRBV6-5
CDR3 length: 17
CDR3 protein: CASSYFPRPLAGDEQYF
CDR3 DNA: TGTGCCAGCAGTTACTTCCCGCGTCCCCTAGCGGGAGACGAGCAGTACTTC

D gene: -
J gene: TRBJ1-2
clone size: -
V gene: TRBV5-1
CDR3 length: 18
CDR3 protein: CASSLGGRQGDRNYGYTF
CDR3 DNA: TGCGCCAGCAGCTTGGGGGGCCGACAAGGGGATAGAAACTATGGCTACACCTTC

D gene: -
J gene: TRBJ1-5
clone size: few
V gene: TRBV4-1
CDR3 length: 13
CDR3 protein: CASSWVGNQPQHF
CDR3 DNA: TGCGCCAGCAGCTGGGTTGGCAATCAGCCCCAGCATTTT

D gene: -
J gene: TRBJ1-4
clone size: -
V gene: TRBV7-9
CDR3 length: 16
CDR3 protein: CASSRDRPNPNEKLFF
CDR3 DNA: TGTGCCAGCAGCCGAGATAGACCGAACCCAAATGAAAAACTGTTTTTT

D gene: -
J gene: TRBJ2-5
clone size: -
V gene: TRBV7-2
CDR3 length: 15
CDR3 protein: CASSPLPKIGETQYF
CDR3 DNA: TGTGCCAGCAGCCCCCTCCCGAAAATCGGGGAGACCCAGTACTTC

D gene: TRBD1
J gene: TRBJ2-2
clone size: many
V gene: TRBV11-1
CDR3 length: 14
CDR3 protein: CASSRRDSPTELFF
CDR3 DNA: TGTGCCAGCAGCCGACGGGACAGCCCGACCGAGCTGTTTTTT

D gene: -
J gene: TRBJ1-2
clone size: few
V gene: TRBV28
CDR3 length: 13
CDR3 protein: CASSLYEGRGYTF
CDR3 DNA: TGTGCCAGCAGTTTATATGAGGGGAGAGGCTACACCTTC

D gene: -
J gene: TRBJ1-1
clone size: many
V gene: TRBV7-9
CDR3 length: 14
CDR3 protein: CASSKEVLSSEAFF
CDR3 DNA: TGTGCCAGCAGCAAAGAGGTCCTATCTAGTGAAGCTTTCTTT

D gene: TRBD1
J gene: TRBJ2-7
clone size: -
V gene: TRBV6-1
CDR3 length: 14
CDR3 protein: CASSDWGQLNEQYF
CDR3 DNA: TGTGCCAGCAGTGATTGGGGACAGCTTAACGAGCAGTACTTC